A selection of T cell receptor beta chains follows, all from one sample in a study of shared T cell receptors in the human thymus. Here immunoSEQ multiplex PCR was the method, and the copy in TCRdb shows in-frame clones only, minus some. The sample holds just under 550,000 clones, about 80% seen once. These data also featured in a second study, about human thymus T cells.

Sequenced material: thymocytes. These receptors were collected from a boy under two years old with a congenital heart defect. Each CDR3 is given with its conserved first and last residue. Each record gives: clone size, J gene, V gene, D gene, CDR3 DNA, CDR3 protein. D genes are given only for firm matches. Clone size is not always given. Where it is, it says once, few, many or a class for expanded clones.

clone_size: -
j_call: TRBJ2-7
v_call: TRBV4-2
d_call: -
cdr3_nt: TGTGCCAGCAGCCAAGCGCGACTAGTTCATTACGAGCAGTACTTC
cdr3_aa: CASSQARLVHYEQYF

clone_size: -
j_call: TRBJ2-5
v_call: TRBV28
d_call: -
cdr3_nt: TGTGCCAGCAGGGGCCGAGGGCAGGGGATAGAGACCCAGTACTTC
cdr3_aa: CASRGRGQGIETQYF

clone_size: -
j_call: TRBJ2-1
v_call: TRBV25-1
d_call: -
cdr3_nt: TGTGCCAGCAGTGGGACTATTTACAATGAGCAGTTCTTC
cdr3_aa: CASSGTIYNEQFF

clone_size: -
j_call: TRBJ1-1
v_call: TRBV19
d_call: -
cdr3_nt: TGTGCCAGTGAGGAGGCGAGGAACACTGAAGCTTTCTTT
cdr3_aa: CASEEARNTEAFF

clone_size: -
j_call: TRBJ2-3
v_call: TRBV28
d_call: -
cdr3_nt: TGTGCCAGCAGTTTTTTAAGGGAGTCTGGCACAGATACGCAGTATTTT
cdr3_aa: CASSFLRESGTDTQYF

clone_size: -
j_call: TRBJ2-5
v_call: TRBV28
d_call: TRBD1
cdr3_nt: TGTGCCAGCAGTTTACGACAGGGCGGAGAGACCCAGTACTTC
cdr3_aa: CASSLRQGGETQYF

clone_size: once
j_call: TRBJ2-7
v_call: TRBV6-5
d_call: -
cdr3_nt: TGTGCCAGCAGGACAGGACTCTACGAGCAGTACTTC
cdr3_aa: CASRTGLYEQYF

clone_size: few
j_call: TRBJ2-7
v_call: TRBV25-1
d_call: -
cdr3_nt: TGTGCCAGCAGTGAGGGTGGCGGGAAGTCCTACGAGCAGTACTTC
cdr3_aa: CASSEGGGKSYEQYF

clone_size: -
j_call: TRBJ1-2
v_call: TRBV5-6
d_call: -
cdr3_nt: TGTGCCAGCAGCGCTCCTAGGTTTAAGAGTGGCTACACCTTC
cdr3_aa: CASSAPRFKSGYTF

clone_size: -
j_call: TRBJ2-7
v_call: TRBV10-3
d_call: -
cdr3_nt: TGTGCCATCCCCGGGACAACTTACGAGCAGTACTTC
cdr3_aa: CAIPGTTYEQYF

clone_size: -
j_call: TRBJ2-1
v_call: TRBV28
d_call: TRBD2
cdr3_nt: TGTGCCAGCAGTCCGGTGTCTAGCGGTTACAATGAGCAGTTCTTC
cdr3_aa: CASSPVSSGYNEQFF

clone_size: -
j_call: TRBJ2-4
v_call: TRBV27
d_call: -
cdr3_nt: TGTGCCAGCAGTCGGTATATGCGGGGGCAGCGAAGCCATATCGAAAACATTCAGTACTTC
cdr3_aa: CASSRYMRGQRSHIENIQYF

clone_size: -
j_call: TRBJ1-5
v_call: TRBV4-1
d_call: -
cdr3_nt: TGCGCCAGCAGCCAAGTCGGATTTGTGAGGCGTAGCAATCAGCCCCAGCATTTT
cdr3_aa: CASSQVGFVRRSNQPQHF

clone_size: -
j_call: TRBJ2-4
v_call: TRBV5-1
d_call: TRBD2
cdr3_nt: TGCGCCAGCAGCTTGACTAGCGGGAGACTGTATGCCAAAAACATTCAGTACTTC
cdr3_aa: CASSLTSGRLYAKNIQYF

clone_size: -
j_call: TRBJ2-7
v_call: TRBV28
d_call: TRBD1
cdr3_nt: TGTGCCAGCAGTTTATGGGACAGGGGGCGATCCTACGAGCAGTACTTC
cdr3_aa: CASSLWDRGRSYEQYF

clone_size: -
j_call: TRBJ2-1
v_call: TRBV13
d_call: -
cdr3_nt: TGTGCCAGCAGCGCACGACAGGGGCAAGCGGGATTCGACAATGAGCAGTTCTTC
cdr3_aa: CASSARQGQAGFDNEQFF

clone_size: -
j_call: TRBJ2-7
v_call: TRBV28
d_call: -
cdr3_nt: TGTGCCAGCAGTTCCCGCCCCCCTTCCAGGGCGTTATTATTTTACGAGCAGTACTTC
cdr3_aa: CASSSRPPSRALLFYEQYF

clone_size: -
j_call: TRBJ2-1
v_call: TRBV10-2
d_call: TRBD2
cdr3_nt: TGCGCCAGCAGGACTAGCGGAGTTTACAATGAGCAGTTCTTC
cdr3_aa: CASRTSGVYNEQFF

clone_size: once
j_call: TRBJ2-7
v_call: TRBV5-4
d_call: TRBD2
cdr3_nt: TGTGCCAGCAGCCCAGTCCCTAGCGGGAGCTCCTACGAGCAGTACTTC
cdr3_aa: CASSPVPSGSSYEQYF

clone_size: -
j_call: TRBJ2-2
v_call: TRBV2
d_call: TRBD2
cdr3_nt: TGTGCCAGCAGAAGGACTAGCGGGATTCTCGCCCTTAACACCGGGGAGCTGTTTTTT
cdr3_aa: CASRRTSGILALNTGELFF

clone_size: -
j_call: TRBJ2-3
v_call: TRBV29-1
d_call: -
cdr3_nt: TGCAGCGTTGAGGGCTACGGGACTCCACCGCCCACAGATACGCAGTATTTT
cdr3_aa: CSVEGYGTPPPTDTQYF

clone_size: -
j_call: TRBJ2-6
v_call: TRBV4-3
d_call: -
cdr3_nt: TGCGCCAGCAGTTTCGGGTCTGGGGCCAACGTCCTGACTTTC
cdr3_aa: CASSFGSGANVLTF

clone_size: -
j_call: TRBJ2-3
v_call: TRBV30
d_call: -
cdr3_nt: TGTGCCTGCCCCGGGGTGGAGGCCCCAGATACGCAGTATTTT
cdr3_aa: CACPGVEAPDTQYF

clone_size: once
j_call: TRBJ1-4
v_call: TRBV28
d_call: -
cdr3_nt: TGTGCCAGCAGTCCCGGCAGGCCTAATGAAAAACTGTTTTTT
cdr3_aa: CASSPGRPNEKLFF

clone_size: -
j_call: TRBJ2-3
v_call: TRBV19
d_call: -
cdr3_nt: TGTGCCAGTAGTATGGGTCACGGGTCAGATACGCAGTATTTT
cdr3_aa: CASSMGHGSDTQYF

clone_size: once
j_call: TRBJ2-1
v_call: TRBV4-3
d_call: -
cdr3_nt: TGCGCCAGCAGCCAAGAAATGAGACAGGGTGCCTCGGGAGGGATATACAATGAGCAGTTCTTC
cdr3_aa: CASSQEMRQGASGGIYNEQFF

clone_size: -
j_call: TRBJ2-1
v_call: TRBV4-3
d_call: TRBD2
cdr3_nt: TGCGCCAGCAGCCAACAATACGGGACTAGCGGGAGGGCCGGGGATGAGCAGTTCTTC
cdr3_aa: CASSQQYGTSGRAGDEQFF

clone_size: -
j_call: TRBJ2-7
v_call: TRBV5-1
d_call: TRBD2
cdr3_nt: TGCGCCAGCATAAGGGAGCGGGAGGGCGACGAGCAGTACTTC
cdr3_aa: CASIREREGDEQYF

clone_size: -
j_call: TRBJ1-4
v_call: TRBV6-6
d_call: -
cdr3_nt: TGTGCCAGCAGAGATGAATATGTCCTTGAGGAAAAACTGTTTTTT
cdr3_aa: CASRDEYVLEEKLFF

clone_size: -
j_call: TRBJ1-5
v_call: TRBV10-3
d_call: -
cdr3_nt: TGTGCCATCAGTGTATCAGGGGCCGATCAGCCCCAGCATTTT
cdr3_aa: CAISVSGADQPQHF

clone_size: -
j_call: TRBJ2-5
v_call: TRBV11-2
d_call: TRBD2
cdr3_nt: TGTGCCAGCAGCCTACTAGCGGACCGCCGGGAGACCCAGTACTTC
cdr3_aa: CASSLLADRRETQYF

clone_size: -
j_call: TRBJ2-1
v_call: TRBV7-2
d_call: -
cdr3_nt: TGTGCCAGCAGCGGGGAGACCTACAATGAGCAGTTCTTC
cdr3_aa: CASSGETYNEQFF

clone_size: -
j_call: TRBJ1-2
v_call: TRBV23-1
d_call: -
cdr3_nt: TGCGCCAGCAGTCACCACCGGGGGGGCGGGTTTAACTATGGCTACACCTTC
cdr3_aa: CASSHHRGGGFNYGYTF

clone_size: -
j_call: TRBJ2-5
v_call: TRBV12-5
d_call: -
cdr3_nt: TGTGCTAGTGGTTTAGACTCCCACGGGACCCAGTACTTC
cdr3_aa: CASGLDSHGTQYF

clone_size: -
j_call: TRBJ1-5
v_call: TRBV19
d_call: TRBD1
cdr3_nt: TGTGCCAGTAGTATAGTGGTTGGGCGGACAGGGGGCATGTATAGCAATCAGCCCCAGCATTTT
cdr3_aa: CASSIVVGRTGGMYSNQPQHF

clone_size: few
j_call: TRBJ2-3
v_call: TRBV4-1
d_call: -
cdr3_nt: TGCGCCAGCAGCCAAGAACACGGGACAGATACGCAGTATTTT
cdr3_aa: CASSQEHGTDTQYF

clone_size: -
j_call: TRBJ1-3
v_call: TRBV7-9
d_call: -
cdr3_nt: TGTGCCAGCAGCTTAGCCAGGTTGGATGGAAACACCATATATTTT
cdr3_aa: CASSLARLDGNTIYF

clone_size: once
j_call: TRBJ2-7
v_call: TRBV11-2
d_call: TRBD1
cdr3_nt: TGTGCCAGCAGCTTACCGACAGGGGGGGTCTCTGAGCAGTACTTC
cdr3_aa: CASSLPTGGVSEQYF

clone_size: -
j_call: TRBJ2-5
v_call: TRBV6-1
d_call: -
cdr3_nt: TGTGCCAGCAGCCCCCGGGGGAAAGAGACCCAGTACTTC
cdr3_aa: CASSPRGKETQYF

clone_size: -
j_call: TRBJ1-5
v_call: TRBV6-4
d_call: TRBD1
cdr3_nt: TGTGCCAGCAGTACCCAGGGGGGTTCGAAACCCCAGCATTTT
cdr3_aa: CASSTQGGSKPQHF